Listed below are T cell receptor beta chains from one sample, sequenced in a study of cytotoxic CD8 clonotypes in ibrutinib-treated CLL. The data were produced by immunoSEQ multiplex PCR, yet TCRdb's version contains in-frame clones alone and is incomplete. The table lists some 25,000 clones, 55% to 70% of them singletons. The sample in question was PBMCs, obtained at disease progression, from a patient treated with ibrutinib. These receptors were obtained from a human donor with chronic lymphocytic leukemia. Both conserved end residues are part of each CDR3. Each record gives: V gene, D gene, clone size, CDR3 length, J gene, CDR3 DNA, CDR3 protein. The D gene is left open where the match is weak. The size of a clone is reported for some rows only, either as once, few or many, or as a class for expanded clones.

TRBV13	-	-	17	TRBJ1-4	TGTGCCAGCAGCTTAAAGGGCTCGGGGGCTCGAAATGAAAAACTGTTTTTT	CASSLKGSGARNEKLFF
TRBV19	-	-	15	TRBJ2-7	TGTGCCAGTAAAAGGGGAACCGCGCGGGACTACGAGCAGTACTTC	CASKRGTARDYEQYF
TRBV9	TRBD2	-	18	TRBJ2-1	TGTGCCAGCAGCGTAGGGGCAACACTAGCGGGGGCCATCAATGAGCAGTTCTTC	CASSVGATLAGAINEQFF
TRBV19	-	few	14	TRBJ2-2	TGTGCCAGTAGCGGGGCTTATTATACCGGGGAGCTGTTTTTT	CASSGAYYTGELFF
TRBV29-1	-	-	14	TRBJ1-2	TGCAGCGTTGATGTGGCAGGGGAAATGGATGGCTACACCTTC	CSVDVAGEMDGYTF
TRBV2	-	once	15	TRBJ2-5	TGTGCCAGCAGGTCCGGTGCACCAATTGGAGAGACCCAGTACTTC	CASRSGAPIGETQYF
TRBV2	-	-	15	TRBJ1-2	TGTGCCAGCTTCTGGCTCCAGGGATTTAACTATGGCTACACCTTC	CASFWLQGFNYGYTF
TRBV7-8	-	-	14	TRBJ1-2	TGTGCCAGCAGCTTAGCGGGAGCCGTCTATGGCTACACCTTC	CASSLAGAVYGYTF
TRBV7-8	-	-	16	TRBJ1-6	TGTGCCAGCAGCTCGGCAGGACAGTCCACAAGGTCACCCCTCCACTTT	CASSSAGQSTRSPLHF
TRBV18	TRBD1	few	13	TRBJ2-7	TGTGCCAGCTCACCACGACAGGGTGACGAGCAGTACTTC	CASSPRQGDEQYF
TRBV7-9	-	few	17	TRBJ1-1	TGTGCCAGCAGCGATAAAACGTCGGGGGTGACTCACACTGAAGCTTTCTTT	CASSDKTSGVTHTEAFF
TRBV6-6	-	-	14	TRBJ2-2	TGTGCCAGCAGTTCCCCCGCTCTCACCGGGGAGCTGTTTTTT	CASSSPALTGELFF
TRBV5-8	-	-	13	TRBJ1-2	TGTGCCAGCAGCTTTACCACCTATTATGGCTACACCTTC	CASSFTTYYGYTF
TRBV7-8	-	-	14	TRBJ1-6	TGTGCCAGCAGCGCAGAGACAGTTAATTCACCCCTCCACTTT	CASSAETVNSPLHF
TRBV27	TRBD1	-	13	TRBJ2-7	TGTGCCAGCAGTAGACAGGGGGCGTACGAGCAGTACTTC	CASSRQGAYEQYF
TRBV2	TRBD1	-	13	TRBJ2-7	TGTGCCAGCACCGGACAGGGGGCCTACGAGCAGTACTTC	CASTGQGAYEQYF
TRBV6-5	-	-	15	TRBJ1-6	TGTGCCAGCAGTACCGACCTGGCGGTGTATTCACCCCTCCACTTT	CASSTDLAVYSPLHF
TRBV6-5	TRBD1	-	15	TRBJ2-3	TGTGCCAGCAGCCCCCTCGGACAGGCGGCAGATACGCAGTATTTT	CASSPLGQAADTQYF
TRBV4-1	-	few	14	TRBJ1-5	TGCGCCAGCAGCCAAGATACCAGCCATCAGCCCCAGCATTTT	CASSQDTSHQPQHF
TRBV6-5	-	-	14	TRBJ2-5	TGTGCCAGCAGGGTTAGCCGGGCCGCGGAGACCCAGTACTTC	CASRVSRAAETQYF
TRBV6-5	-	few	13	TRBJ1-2	TGTGCCAGCAGTTCCGTTGGGGTTAGCGGCTACACCTTC	CASSSVGVSGYTF
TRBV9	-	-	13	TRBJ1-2	TGTGCCAGCAGCGTAGCACATAACTATGGCTACACCTTC	CASSVAHNYGYTF
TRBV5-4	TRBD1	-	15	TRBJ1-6	TGTGCCAGCAGCTCCCCCGGGACAGGGAATTCACCCCTCCACTTT	CASSSPGTGNSPLHF
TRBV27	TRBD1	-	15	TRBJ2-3	TGTGCCAGCAGATCCCCAGGGGGCGTTGGAGATACGCAGTATTTT	CASRSPGGVGDTQYF
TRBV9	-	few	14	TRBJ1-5	TGTGCCAGCAGCGTAGATTTTGGTAATCAGCCCCAGCATTTT	CASSVDFGNQPQHF
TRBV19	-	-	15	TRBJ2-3	TGTGCCAGTAGTATAGGAACCCTTGTCGCAGATACGCAGTATTTT	CASSIGTLVADTQYF
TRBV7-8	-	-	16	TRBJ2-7	TGTGCCAGCAGCCCCATCGGGGGCGGATACATCTACGAGCAGTACTTC	CASSPIGGGYIYEQYF
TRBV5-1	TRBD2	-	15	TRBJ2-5	TGCGCCAGCAGCTCTACTAGCGGGGGAGCCGAAGCCCAGTACTTC	CASSSTSGGAEAQYF
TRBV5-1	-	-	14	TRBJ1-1	TGCGCCAGCAGCTTGTGGGGGGCGGACACTGAAGCTTTCTTT	CASSLWGADTEAFF
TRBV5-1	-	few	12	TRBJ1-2	TGCGCCAGCAGCCCTTATTCATATGGCTACACCTTC	CASSPYSYGYTF
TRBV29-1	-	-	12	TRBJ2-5	TGCAGCACCGAGGGGGGGCCGGAGACCCAGTACTTC	CSTEGGPETQYF
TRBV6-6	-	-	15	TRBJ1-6	TGTGCCAGCAGCCTGAGGGGCTCCTATAATTCACCCCTCCACTTT	CASSLRGSYNSPLHF
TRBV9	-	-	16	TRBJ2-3	TGTGCCAGCAGCCCTCTATCCTCCGGACGCACAGATACGCAGTATTTT	CASSPLSSGRTDTQYF
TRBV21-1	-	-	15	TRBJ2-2	TGTGCCAGCAGCAAAGCTGACCATAGGGCCGGGGAGCTGTTTTTT	CASSKADHRAGELFF
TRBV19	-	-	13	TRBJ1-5	TGTGCCAGTATGGGGGATAGGAATCAGCCCCAGCATTTT	CASMGDRNQPQHF
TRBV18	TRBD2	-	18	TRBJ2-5	TGTGCCAGCTCACCTCTCCCGGGACTAGCTGGGCAGGGGGAGACCCAGTACTTC	CASSPLPGLAGQGETQYF
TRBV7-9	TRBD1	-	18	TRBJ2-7	TGTGCCAGCAGCTTAGGATGGGGACAAGAGGGGGCGGGCTACGAGCAGTACTTC	CASSLGWGQEGAGYEQYF
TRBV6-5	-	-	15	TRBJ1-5	TGTGCCAGCACCTACCGGGACACCTTCAATCAGCCCCAGCATTTT	CASTYRDTFNQPQHF
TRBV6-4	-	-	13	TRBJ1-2	TGTGCCAGCAGCCTGGGACCCGACTATGGCTACACCTTC	CASSLGPDYGYTF
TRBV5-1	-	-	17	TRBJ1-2	TGCGCCAGCAGCTTGGCTCTCAGGGCGTCAGCTAACTATGGCTACACCTTC	CASSLALRASANYGYTF
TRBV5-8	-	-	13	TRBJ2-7	TGTGCCAGCAGCGAAACGGAATCCTACGAGCAGTACTTC	CASSETESYEQYF
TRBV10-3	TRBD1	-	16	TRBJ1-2	TGTGCCATCAGTGAGTGGAGGACAGGGGAGGGCTATGGCTACACCTTC	CAISEWRTGEGYGYTF
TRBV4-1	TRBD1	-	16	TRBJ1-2	TGCGCCAGCACCGTTTCGCCCGGGGACAGGCCCTATGGCTACACCTTC	CASTVSPGDRPYGYTF
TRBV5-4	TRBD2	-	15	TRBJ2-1	TGTGCCAGCAGCCCGACTAGCGGGACAAACAATGAGCAGTTCTTC	CASSPTSGTNNEQFF
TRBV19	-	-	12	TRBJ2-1	TGTGCCAGTAGTGAAAGGGGGAGTTGGCAGTTCTTC	CASSERGSWQFF
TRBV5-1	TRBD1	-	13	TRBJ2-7	TGCGCCAGCAGCCGACAGGGCTCCTACGAGCAGTACTTC	CASSRQGSYEQYF
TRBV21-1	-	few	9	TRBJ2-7	TGTGCCCCGAGGGAGGAGCAGTACTTC	CAPREEQYF
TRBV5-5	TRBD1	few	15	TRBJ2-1	TGTGCCAGCAGGGAGGCGGGACAGGGATACAATGAGCAGTTCTTC	CASREAGQGYNEQFF